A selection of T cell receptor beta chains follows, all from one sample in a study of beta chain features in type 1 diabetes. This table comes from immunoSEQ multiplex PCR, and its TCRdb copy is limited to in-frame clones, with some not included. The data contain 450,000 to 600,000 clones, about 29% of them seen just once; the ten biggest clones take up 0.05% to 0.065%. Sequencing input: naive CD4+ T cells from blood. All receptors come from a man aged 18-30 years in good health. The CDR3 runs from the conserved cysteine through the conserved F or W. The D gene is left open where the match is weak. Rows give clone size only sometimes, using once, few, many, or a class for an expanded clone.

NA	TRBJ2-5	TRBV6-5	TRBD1	CASSYRTGQETQYF	TGTGCCAGCAGCTACCGGACAGGCCAAGAGACCCAGTACTTC
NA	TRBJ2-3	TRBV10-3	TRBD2	CAIRGLAGVADTQYF	TGTGCCATCAGGGGGCTAGCGGGCGTCGCAGATACGCAGTATTTT
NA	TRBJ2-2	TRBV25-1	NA	CATSPPVVTGELFF	TGTGCCACCTCGCCCCCGGTGGTGACCGGGGAGCTGTTTTTT
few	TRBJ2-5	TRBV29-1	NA	CSVVPEETQYF	TGCAGCGTTGTGCCCGAAGAGACCCAGTACTTC
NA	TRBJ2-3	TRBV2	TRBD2	CASSPGLASTDTQYF	TGTGCCAGCAGTCCTGGACTAGCGAGCACAGATACGCAGTATTTT
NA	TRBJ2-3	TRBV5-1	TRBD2	CASSSGAGEPDTQYF	TGCGCCAGCAGCTCCGGAGCGGGAGAGCCAGATACGCAGTATTTT
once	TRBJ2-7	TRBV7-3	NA	CASSPGAHYEQYF	TGTGCCAGCAGCCCGGGAGCACACTACGAGCAGTACTTC
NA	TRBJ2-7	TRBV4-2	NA	CASSQPAQGPYEQYF	TGTGCCAGCAGCCAACCGGCGCAGGGCCCCTACGAGCAGTACTTC
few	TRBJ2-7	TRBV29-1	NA	CSVAGLEGYEQYF	TGCAGCGTTGCTGGGCTAGAAGGCTACGAGCAGTACTTC
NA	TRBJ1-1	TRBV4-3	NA	CASSQGGRRMNTEAFF	TGCGCCAGCAGCCAAGGTGGTCGCAGGATGAACACTGAAGCTTTCTTT
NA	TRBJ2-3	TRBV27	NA	CASSPFSIAIGTDTQYF	TGTGCCAGCAGTCCGTTCTCCATAGCGATCGGGACAGATACGCAGTATTTT
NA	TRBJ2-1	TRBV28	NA	CASSFALSNEQFF	TGTGCCAGCAGTTTTGCCCTTAGCAATGAGCAGTTCTTC
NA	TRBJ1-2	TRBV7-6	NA	CASSPPGLGYTF	TGTGCCAGCAGCCCACCGGGGTTAGGCTACACCTTC
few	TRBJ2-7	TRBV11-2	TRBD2	CASSLELAGGYEQYF	TGTGCCAGCAGCTTAGAACTAGCGGGAGGATACGAGCAGTACTTC
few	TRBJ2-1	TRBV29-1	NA	CSAVPHHRDYNEQFF	TGCAGCGCAGTACCCCATCACAGGGACTACAATGAGCAGTTCTTC
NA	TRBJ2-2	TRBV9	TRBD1	CASSVDRGNTGELFF	TGTGCCAGCAGCGTGGACAGGGGGAACACCGGGGAGCTGTTTTTT
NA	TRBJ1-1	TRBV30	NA	CAWSPTPNTEAFF	TGTGCCTGGAGTCCGACCCCGAACACTGAAGCTTTCTTT
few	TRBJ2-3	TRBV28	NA	CATSDRITDTQYF	TGTGCCACCTCGGACAGAATCACAGATACGCAGTATTTT
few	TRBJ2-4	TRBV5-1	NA	CASSLVPGPYIQYF	TGCGCCAGCAGCTTGGTTCCAGGGCCTTACATTCAGTACTTC
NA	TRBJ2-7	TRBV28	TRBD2	CASSLWREPHEQYF	TGTGCCAGCAGTTTATGGCGGGAGCCCCACGAGCAGTACTTC
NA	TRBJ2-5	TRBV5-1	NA	CASSLSSSDQETQYF	TGCGCCAGCAGCTTGAGTTCTTCTGATCAAGAGACCCAGTACTTC
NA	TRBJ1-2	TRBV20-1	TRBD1	CSADTPSTGNF	TGCAGTGCTGACACCCCCTCGACAGGGAACTTC
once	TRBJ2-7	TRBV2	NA	CASCNSYEQYF	TGTGCCAGCTGCAACAGCTACGAGCAGTACTTC
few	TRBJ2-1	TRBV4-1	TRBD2	CASSQPGTSSYNEQFF	TGCGCCAGCAGCCAACCCGGGACTAGCTCCTACAATGAGCAGTTCTTC
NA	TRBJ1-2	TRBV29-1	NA	CSVEDFGYTF	TGCAGCGTGGAGGACTTTGGCTACACCTTC
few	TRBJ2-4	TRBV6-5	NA	CASRASRTAKNIQYF	TGTGCCAGCAGGGCCTCGCGGACTGCCAAAAACATTCAGTACTTC
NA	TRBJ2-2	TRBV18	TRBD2	CASSPGLAEGTGELFF	TGTGCCAGCTCACCCGGACTAGCGGAAGGGACCGGGGAGCTGTTTTTT
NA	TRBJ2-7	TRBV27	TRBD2	CATRTTSGRAGYEQYF	TGTGCCACCAGGACCACTAGCGGGAGGGCCGGCTACGAGCAGTACTTC
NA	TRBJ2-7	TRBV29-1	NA	CSVGTAPGYEQYF	TGCAGCGTGGGGACCGCTCCGGGATACGAGCAGTACTTC
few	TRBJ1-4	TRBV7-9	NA	CASSRGRATNEKLFF	TGTGCCAGCAGCCGCGGTCGAGCAACTAATGAAAAACTGTTTTTT
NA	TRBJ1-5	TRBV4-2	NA	CASSQGSQPQHF	TGTGCCAGCAGCCAAGGTAGTCAGCCCCAGCATTTT
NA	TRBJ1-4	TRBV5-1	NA	CASSLVQGDEKLFF	TGCGCCAGCAGCTTGGTACAGGGTGACGAAAAACTGTTTTTT
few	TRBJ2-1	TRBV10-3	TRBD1	CAVRGWGTDEQFF	TGTGCCGTCAGGGGGTGGGGTACAGATGAGCAGTTCTTC
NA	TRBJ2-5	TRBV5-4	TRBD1	CASSLRQGAETQYF	TGTGCCAGCAGCCTCCGACAGGGGGCAGAGACCCAGTACTTC
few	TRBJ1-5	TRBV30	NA	CAWSAQSNQPQHF	TGTGCCTGGAGCGCACAAAGCAATCAGCCCCAGCATTTT
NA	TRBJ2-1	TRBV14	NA	CASSQVGTRKFF	TGTGCCAGCAGCCAAGTCGGGACAAGGAAGTTCTTC
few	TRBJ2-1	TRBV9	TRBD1	CASSVTGTGSSYNEQFF	TGTGCCAGCAGCGTAACCGGGACAGGGAGCTCCTACAATGAGCAGTTCTTC
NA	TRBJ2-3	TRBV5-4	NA	CASSPGGLVGDTQYF	TGTGCCAGCAGCCCTGGGGGTCTAGTCGGAGATACGCAGTATTTT
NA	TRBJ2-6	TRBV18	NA	CASSPDTGANVLTF	TGTGCCAGCTCACCAGATACTGGGGCCAACGTCCTGACTTTC
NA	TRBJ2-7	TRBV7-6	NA	CASSSLGGGDEQYF	TGTGCCAGCAGCTCCCTAGGTGGTGGTGACGAGCAGTACTTC
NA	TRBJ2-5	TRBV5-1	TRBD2	CASSLSGAYLQETQYF	TGCGCCAGCAGCTTGAGCGGGGCTTATCTCCAAGAGACCCAGTACTTC
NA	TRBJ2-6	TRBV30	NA	CALGGASGANVLTF	TGTGCCTTGGGGGGTGCCTCTGGGGCCAACGTCCTGACTTTC
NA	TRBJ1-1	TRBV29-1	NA	CSGTDVNTEAFF	TGCAGCGGCACGGATGTGAACACTGAAGCTTTCTTT
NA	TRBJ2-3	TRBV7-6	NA	CASSAGFVDTQYF	TGTGCCAGCTCAGCAGGATTCGTTGATACGCAGTATTTT
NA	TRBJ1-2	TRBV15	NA	CATSRGDGGDNYGYTF	TGTGCCACCAGCAGAGGGGACGGAGGAGATAACTATGGCTACACCTTC
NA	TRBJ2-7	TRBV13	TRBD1	CASSSDRSYEQYF	TGTGCCAGCAGCTCGGACAGGAGCTACGAGCAGTACTTC
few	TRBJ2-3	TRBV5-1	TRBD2	CASSREGRSDTQYF	TGCGCCAGCAGCAGGGAGGGCCGGTCGGATACGCAGTATTTT
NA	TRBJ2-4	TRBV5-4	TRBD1	CASSLGQGANIQYF	TGTGCCAGCAGCTTGGGACAGGGGGCAAACATTCAGTACTTC
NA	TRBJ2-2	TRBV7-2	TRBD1	CASSPDRGRPELFF	TGTGCCAGCAGCCCGGACAGGGGTAGGCCTGAGCTGTTTTTT
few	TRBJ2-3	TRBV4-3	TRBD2	CASSRASGGLTDTQYF	TGCGCCAGCAGCCGGGCCAGCGGGGGCCTCACAGATACGCAGTATTTT
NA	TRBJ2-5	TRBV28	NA	CASTRRLGETQYF	TGTGCCAGCACCCGGCGACTGGGGGAGACCCAGTACTTC
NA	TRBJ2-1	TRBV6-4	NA	CASSDSYTSSYNEQFF	TGTGCCAGCAGTGACTCTTATACAAGCTCCTACAATGAGCAGTTCTTC
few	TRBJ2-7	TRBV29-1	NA	CSGGLLYEQYF	TGCAGCGGCGGCCTCCTCTACGAGCAGTACTTC
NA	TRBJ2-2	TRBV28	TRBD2	CASSSPTTSASGELFF	TGTGCCAGCAGTTCCCCTACTACTAGCGCGAGCGGGGAGCTGTTTTTT
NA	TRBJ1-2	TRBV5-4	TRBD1	CASILQGGADYGYTF	TGTGCCAGTATCCTACAAGGGGGCGCAGACTATGGCTACACCTTC
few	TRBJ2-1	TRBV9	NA	CASSVASGLPYNEQFF	TGTGCCAGCAGCGTAGCTTCAGGACTCCCTTACAATGAGCAGTTCTTC
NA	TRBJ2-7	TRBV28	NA	CASSWADYEQYF	TGTGCCAGCAGTTGGGCAGACTACGAGCAGTACTTC
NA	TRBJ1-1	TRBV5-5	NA	CASSLNTEAFF	TGTGCCAGCAGCTTGAACACTGAAGCTTTCTTT